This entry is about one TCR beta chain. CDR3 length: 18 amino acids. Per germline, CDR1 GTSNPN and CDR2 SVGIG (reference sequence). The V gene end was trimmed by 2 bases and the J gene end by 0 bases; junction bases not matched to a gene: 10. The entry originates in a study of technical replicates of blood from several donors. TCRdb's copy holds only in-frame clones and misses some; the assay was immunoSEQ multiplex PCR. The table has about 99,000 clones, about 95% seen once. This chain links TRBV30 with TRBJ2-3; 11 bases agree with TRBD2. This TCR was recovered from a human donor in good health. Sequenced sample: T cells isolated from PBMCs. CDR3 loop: CAWSHTPGLADSTDTQYF. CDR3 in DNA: TGTGCCTGGAGTCACACTCCGGGACTAGCGGATAGCACAGATACGCAGTATTTT.